Each of the 3 T cell receptor beta chains below was sequenced from the same sample in a study of T cells in tuberculosis. Libraries were prepared by immunoSEQ multiplex PCR; TCRdb keeps only in-frame clonotypes and omits some of them. Of 30,000 to 45,000 clones listed, approximately 94% are singletons. The sample consisted of PBMCs. The receptors were sampled from a donor between 10 and 35 years old with latent tuberculosis or without tuberculosis infection. Some clones in this sample may be carry-over from other donors' samples.

The chain recombines TRBV5-4 with TRBJ2-3; no reliable D call. Trimming cost V 0 bases and J 4 bases, with 6 bases left between them. The CDR3 covers 13 residues. Germline V gives CDR1 SGHNT, CDR2 YYREEE (reference sequence). The CDR3 coding sequence is TGTGCCAGCAGCTTGGACCGGGCAGATACGCAGTATTTT. It is translated as CASSLDRADTQYF.

The chain uses TRBV19 and TRBJ1-5; D might be TRBD1 (5 bases). The V end lost 4 bases, the J end lost 4 bases, and 11 bases lay between the germline ends. Germline loops: CDR1 LNHDA, CDR2 SQIVND (reference sequence). This CDR3 is built from 14 residues. CDR3 sequence reads: CASSRGQLNQPQHF. The CDR3 DNA follows: TGTGCCAGTAGTAGGGGCCAGCTTAATCAGCCCCAGCATTTT.

The J gene is TRBJ1-1, the V gene TRBV25-1, with 10 bases fitting TRBD1. J gave up 6 bases and V 7 bases, and 20 bases lay outside the gene matches. This CDR3 has 18 residues. Looked up from germline, CDR1 is MGHDK and CDR2 is SYGVNS. The CDR3 sequence is CASKPMPGQGSYNAEAFF. In nucleotides, the CDR3 is TGTGCCAGCAAGCCAATGCCGGGACAGGGGAGCTATAACGCTGAAGCTTTCTTT.